The entry below gives a single T cell receptor beta chain sequence along with its context. A junction end diverges from the germline sequence, so it may reflect a read error. This CDR3 comprises 14 residues. Germline values: CDR1 SGHDN, CDR2 FVKESK. TCRdb re-called the 5' RACE reads through MiXCR, storing one row per CDR3 protein. The repertoire holds about 57,000 distinct CDR3 sequences, with approximately 26% as singletons. The sorted Tregs were CD4+CD25+CD127-/low cells. This sequence joins TRBV14 and TRBJ1-1; D call uncertain. The TCR comes from a female donor with breast cancer. The sample taken for sequencing was tumor-infiltrating Tregs sorted from the breast tumor. CDR3 loop: CTSSLPDWNTEAFF. CDR3 bases: TGTACCAGCAGCCTCCCGGACTGGAACACTGAAGCTTTCTTT.